A single TCR beta chain is shown here with its context. V dropped 6 bases and J dropped 2; count of bases not matched to a gene: 1. The germline V gene has CDR1 SNHLY and CDR2 FYNNEI. The CDR3 contains 14 residues. The record originates from a study of T cell responses to AZD1222 COVID-19 vaccine. The table came from immunoSEQ multiplex PCR; TCRdb's copy has only in-frame clones and leaves some out. The repertoire includes approximately 82,000 clones, 90% of them detected once, and about 5.2% sits in the top ten. Sequencing was performed on peripheral blood, taken on day 0 of AZD1222 vaccination. The rearrangement joins TRBV2 to TRBJ1-5, with 10 bases identical to TRBD1. This clonotype was obtained from an adult in good health. The CDR3, as DNA: TGTGCCAGCAGGGGGACAGGGGGCAATCAGCCCCAGCATTTT. Translating gives CASRGTGGNQPQHF.